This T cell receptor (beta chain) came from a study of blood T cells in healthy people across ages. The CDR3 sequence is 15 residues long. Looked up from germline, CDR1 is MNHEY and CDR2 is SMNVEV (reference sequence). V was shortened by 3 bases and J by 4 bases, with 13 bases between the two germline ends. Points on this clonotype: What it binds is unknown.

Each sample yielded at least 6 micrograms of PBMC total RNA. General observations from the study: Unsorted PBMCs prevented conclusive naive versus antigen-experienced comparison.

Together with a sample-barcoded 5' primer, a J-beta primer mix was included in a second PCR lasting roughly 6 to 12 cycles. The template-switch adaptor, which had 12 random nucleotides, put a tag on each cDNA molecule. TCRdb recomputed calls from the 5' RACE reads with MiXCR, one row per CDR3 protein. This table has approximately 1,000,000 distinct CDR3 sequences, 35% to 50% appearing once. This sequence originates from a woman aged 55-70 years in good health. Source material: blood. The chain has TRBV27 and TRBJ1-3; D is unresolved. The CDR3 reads CASSFVGGPGNTIYF. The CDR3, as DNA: TGTGCCAGCAGTTTTGTTGGAGGTCCGGGAAACACCATATATTTT.